This TCR beta chain originates from a study of Ad26.COV2.S vaccination and SARS-CoV-2 variants (TCRdb year 2021). Describing the broader study: Donors in the vaccine arm were drawn from COV1001, a multicentre, randomized, double-blind, placebo-controlled phase I-IIa trial testing Ad26.COV2.S in healthy adults. Trial participants were randomized into five groups of five, in which low-dose or high-dose Ad26.COV2.S was given once or twice, or placebo was given on both occasions. The TCR-sequenced set comprised around 30 samples: around 20 Ad26.COV2.S vaccine recipients, 5 placebo recipients and 8 SARS-CoV-2 convalescent individuals. Blinding of investigators to trial group allocation was maintained during experiments and outcome assessment. The specificity and breadth of SARS-CoV-2-reactive T cell receptors after Ad26.COV2.S vaccination were assessed by TCRbeta repertoire sequencing. Ad26.COV2.S was given intramuscularly at 5x10^10 or 1x10^11 viral particles, as a single shot or as two shots 56 days apart. Overall study results and their limits: Compared with placebo recipients, Ad26.COV2.S recipients showed higher spike-specific TCR breadth (P = 0.0014). Vaccine and placebo recipients had comparable non-spike TCR breadth, which fits with the vaccine containing only spike. The study lacked the statistical power to compare responses across vaccine doses or regimens. Substantial breadth of spike-specific CD8+ and CD4+ T cell responses was reported after vaccination. The authors noted that total T cell responses may have been underestimated by the TCR breadth and depth analyses.

CDR1 MNHEY and CDR2 SVGEGT are derived from the germline V gene. V is trimmed back by 2 bases and J by 4 bases, and the junction contains 7 bases that no gene match accounts for. Inclusive of the bounding cysteine and phenylalanine, the CDR3 is 16 residues long. Kept here is only the CDR3 DNA, which spans 48 bases and is read in frame from base 1. Sample treatment or condition, as interpreted from the label and publication: roughly 19 received Ad26.COV2.S at low or high dose, single or two shots; about five received placebo; per-sample allocation not given. Repertoires of vaccine and placebo recipients were sequenced from samples collected on day 63 after the first injection. Between 29 July and 7 August 2020, Cohort 1b enrolled 20 to 30 adults aged 18-55 years at one site in Boston, USA. Ad26.COV2.S was a replication-incompetent adenovirus type 26 vector that expressed a prefusion-stabilized SARS-CoV-2 spike protein derived from the original Wuhan strain.

TCRbeta CDR3 regions were sequenced with the immunoSEQ Assay. After extraction, genomic DNA underwent amplification by bias-controlled multiplex PCR, followed by high-throughput sequencing. Per the original workflow: To quantify the absolute abundance of every unique TCRbeta CDR3 region, sequences were collapsed and filtered. T cell fraction was estimated by normalizing TCRbeta template counts to usable DNA, with usable DNA measured through amplification of reference genes found in all nucleated cells. Repertoire TCRs were annotated as SARS-CoV-2-specific when V gene, CDR3 amino acid sequence and J gene were exactly matched to a known reactive TCR set. MIRA supplied the reference SARS-CoV-2 TCR set, which was filtered for enrichment in COVID-19-positive ImmuneCODE repertoires so that public or cross-reactive TCRs were removed. Using the MIRA antigens, annotated TCRs were further analysed by specific ORF or by position within an ORF. Depth was the summed frequency of annotated unique rearrangements, while breadth was defined as annotated unique rearrangements over total unique productive rearrangements. TCR breadth was compared between groups using two-sided Wilcoxon rank-sum tests. What TCRdb holds here is the immuneACCESS table cut down to in-frame rearrangements. Part of the clones is not present; checked against another copy, under half of the missing clones reflect an unresolved V gene, and the others are unexplained. V and J calls and clone size follow that table, whereas D and trimming were derived from the DNA. The sample table shows a few hundred thousand clones, and about nine tenths are seen once. Together, the top ten hold less than 4.5% of the sample.

Points on this clone: Its specific antigen is unknown. Per-base qualities were not stored, and no clone one base away is much larger.

The chain couples TRBV6-2 or TRBV6-3 to TRBJ2-1, with 8 bases aligning to TRBD1. The source of this sequence is a person aged 18-60 years who received the Ad26.COV2.S COVID-19 vaccine or a placebo. Source: peripheral blood, taken in a trial of Ad26.COV2.S vaccine versus placebo. CDR3 sequence: CASSYTDRGWYNEQFF. At the DNA level, the sequence is TGTGCCAGCAGTTACACAGACAGGGGTTGGTACAATGAGCAGTTCTTC.